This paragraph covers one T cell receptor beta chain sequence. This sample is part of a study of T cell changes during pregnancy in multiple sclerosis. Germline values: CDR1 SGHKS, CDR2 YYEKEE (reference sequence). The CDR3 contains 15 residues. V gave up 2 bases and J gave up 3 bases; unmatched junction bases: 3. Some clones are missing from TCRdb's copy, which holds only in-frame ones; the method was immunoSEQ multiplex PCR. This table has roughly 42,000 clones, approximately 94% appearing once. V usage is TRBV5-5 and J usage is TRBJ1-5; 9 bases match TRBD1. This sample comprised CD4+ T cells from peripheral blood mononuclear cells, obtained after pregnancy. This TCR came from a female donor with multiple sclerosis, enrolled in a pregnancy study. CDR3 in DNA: TGTGCCAGCAGCTTCGGGGACAGGGACAATCAGCCCCAGCATTTT. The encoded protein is CASSFGDRDNQPQHF.